This TCR beta chain was identified in a study of blood T cell repertoires in COVID-19. For the study at large: Researchers got acute and convalescent COVID-19 samples from the United States, Italy and Spain. T cells, B-cell-depleted T cells, or PBMCs supplied cDNA or gDNA.

Using immunoSEQ multiplex PCR, the repertoire was profiled, and TCRdb retains in-frame clones only, with some absent. This table holds hundreds of thousands of clones, less than 85% found once. The CDR3 runs 16 residues. Germline-derived CDR1 and CDR2 are SGHRS and YFSETQ. The trim removed 0 bases at V and 2 bases at J, leaving 5 bases unmatched. Categorization into cohorts depended on clinical history that participants reported. The rearrangement uses TRBV5-1 and TRBJ2-5, with TRBD1 identical over 9 bases. The receptor's source is a man in his forties who had recovered from COVID-19. Material: PBMCs or T cells enriched from blood (not recorded which). Here the CDR3 DNA reads TGCGCCAGCAGCTTGGATGGGACAGGGCCACAAGAGACCCAGTACTTC. This gives the protein CASSLDGTGPQETQYF.